This entry concerns a single TCR beta chain. Its antigen remains unknown. The data originate from a study of blood T cells in healthy people across ages. Findings of the study overall: It was not known whether donors were CMV positive (a possible confounder of expanded clonotype changes). Naive T cell percentage and TCR beta diversity correlated strongly.

There are 13 residues in the CDR3. Trimming took 2 bases from V and 11 from J, leaving 14 bases between them. Germline CDR1 reads SNHLY; CDR2 reads FYNNEI. The second PCR ran about 6 to 12 cycles with a sample-barcoded 5' primer and J-beta primers. TCRdb passed the 5' RACE reads through MiXCR, listing each CDR3 protein once. The sample comprises hundreds of thousands of distinct CDR3 sequences, roughly 32% of which are singletons, and 15% rests with the top ten. The material sequenced was blood. The source is a woman older than 75 in good health. This sequence joins TRBV2 and TRBJ2-3, with D unresolved. The DNA of the CDR3 is TGTGCCAGCAGTGAATACCCCCAAGGAGAGCAGTATTTT. Protein product: CASSEYPQGEQYF.